This T cell receptor beta chain derives from a study of cytotoxic CD8 clonotypes in ibrutinib-treated CLL. Study in general: Of the patients, about a dozen were relapsed/refractory, under 16 treatment-naive and fewer than 18 IGHV unmutated. Whole-study results and caveats: Baseline clonality, higher than in age-matched healthy donors, tracked circulating CD8+ T-cell counts.

This CDR3 comprises 12 residues. V was shortened by 1 base and J by 3 bases, with 3 bases between the two germline ends. Per germline, CDR1 MGHRA and CDR2 YSYEKL. Extraction of 1.5 to 2.5 micrograms of genomic DNA from cryopreserved PBMCs supplied material for TCR beta libraries. Deep sequencing aimed at 1 in 200,000 to 1 in 1 million T cells' resolution. Only in-frame clones appear in the TCRdb table, and some are missing; sequencing was by immunoSEQ multiplex PCR. The data show tens of thousands of clones, approximately 51% seen once. As to this clone: Its antigen remains unknown.

This rearrangement joins TRBV4-1 to TRBJ1-1; D not resolved. The origin of this receptor is a human donor with chronic lymphocytic leukemia. Sequencing used PBMCs, obtained after 12 months of ibrutinib treatment. The CDR3 protein is CASSQAYTEAFF. For the CDR3, the DNA is TGCGCCAGCAGCCAAGCCTACACTGAAGCTTTCTTT.